This TCR beta chain derives from a study of identical twins. J was trimmed by 5 bases and V by 4 bases; bases with no gene match: 17. The CDR3 contains 18 residues. Germline CDR1 reads SGHRS; CDR2 reads YFSETQ. Each CDR3 protein gets one entry after TCRdb re-called the 5' RACE reads with MiXCR. Seen here are under 500,000 distinct CDR3 sequences, roughly an eighth observed once, and the top ten hold approximately 1%. The data also belong to a second study, concerning yellow fever vaccine responses in identical twins.

The source material was CD4+ T cells sorted from blood. The receptor was isolated from a woman aged 18-29 years in good health. This chain connects TRBV5-1 to TRBJ2-5, with 10 nucleotides matching TRBD1. The CDR3: CASSIGPETGGAGETQYF. Here the CDR3 DNA reads TGCGCCAGCAGCATCGGTCCTGAGACAGGGGGCGCGGGGGAGACCCAGTACTTC.